Listed below are T cell receptor beta chains from one sample, sequenced in a study of cytomegalovirus exposure and HLA in healthy donors. Clones were read by immunoSEQ multiplex PCR, and TCRdb kept only the in-frame ones, dropping some. The sample table includes approximately 190,000 clones. Specimen: PBMCs. These receptors all stem from a young man in good health and CMV-seronegative. CDR3s include the opening cysteine and the closing phenylalanine or tryptophan. The D gene is left open where the match is weak. Not all rows give a size; the values are once, few, many and, for expanded clones, a class.

j_gene: TRBJ1-1
abundance: medium-sized
d_gene: -
v_gene: TRBV6-4
CDR3nt: TGTGCCAGCAGTGAACAGGGGAACACTGAAGCTTTCTTT
CDR3aa: CASSEQGNTEAFF

j_gene: TRBJ2-5
abundance: -
d_gene: TRBD2
v_gene: TRBV7-2
CDR3nt: TGTGCCAGCAGCCCCCGTCTCGCTAGCGGGGGACAGTGGACCCAGTACTTC
CDR3aa: CASSPRLASGGQWTQYF

j_gene: TRBJ1-2
abundance: -
d_gene: -
v_gene: TRBV29-1
CDR3nt: TGCAGCGTTGGTAGGAGGGGTGGCTACACCTTC
CDR3aa: CSVGRRGGYTF

j_gene: TRBJ1-5
abundance: -
d_gene: TRBD1
v_gene: TRBV28
CDR3nt: TGTGCCAGTCGAACTACAGGGGGGAGTAATCAGCCCCAGCATTTT
CDR3aa: CASRTTGGSNQPQHF

j_gene: TRBJ1-2
abundance: -
d_gene: -
v_gene: TRBV11-1
CDR3nt: TGTGCCAGCAGCTTACAGGGGAACTATGGCTACACCTTC
CDR3aa: CASSLQGNYGYTF

j_gene: TRBJ2-3
abundance: -
d_gene: TRBD2
v_gene: TRBV2
CDR3nt: TGTGCCAGCGAAAATTCGGGGGGGCTCACAGATACGCAGTATTTT
CDR3aa: CASENSGGLTDTQYF

j_gene: TRBJ2-1
abundance: -
d_gene: -
v_gene: TRBV6-1
CDR3nt: TGTGCCAGCAGTGAAAGAGCCAATGAGCAGTTCTTC
CDR3aa: CASSERANEQFF

j_gene: TRBJ1-2
abundance: -
d_gene: -
v_gene: TRBV23-1
CDR3nt: TGCGCCAGCAGTCGACCAGGGTTTGGCTACACCTTC
CDR3aa: CASSRPGFGYTF

j_gene: TRBJ2-7
abundance: -
d_gene: TRBD2
v_gene: TRBV6-4
CDR3nt: TGTGCCAGCAGTCGTCTAGCGGGGGGCTTCTACGAGCAGTACTTC
CDR3aa: CASSRLAGGFYEQYF

j_gene: TRBJ1-3
abundance: -
d_gene: -
v_gene: TRBV5-1
CDR3nt: TGCGCCAGTAGCTCAGGAAACTCTGGAAACACCATATATTTT
CDR3aa: CASSSGNSGNTIYF

j_gene: TRBJ2-3
abundance: -
d_gene: -
v_gene: TRBV6-1
CDR3nt: TGTGCCAGCGGGGGGCAGGGGGTTGGCACAGATACGCAGTATTTT
CDR3aa: CASGGQGVGTDTQYF

j_gene: TRBJ2-2
abundance: -
d_gene: -
v_gene: TRBV19
CDR3nt: TGTGCCAGTAGTATTAATAGTGACACCGGGGAGCTGTTTTTT
CDR3aa: CASSINSDTGELFF

j_gene: TRBJ1-1
abundance: -
d_gene: TRBD1
v_gene: TRBV4-2
CDR3nt: TGTGCCAGCAGCGGACAGGGCTTGGTTGAAGCTTTCTTT
CDR3aa: CASSGQGLVEAFF

j_gene: TRBJ1-1
abundance: -
d_gene: TRBD1
v_gene: TRBV6-5
CDR3nt: TGTGCCAGCAGACGTCAGGGGGCCATGAACACTGAAGCTTTCTTT
CDR3aa: CASRRQGAMNTEAFF

j_gene: TRBJ2-1
abundance: -
d_gene: TRBD2
v_gene: TRBV9
CDR3nt: TGTGCCAGCAGCGTCCTACTAGCGGGAGGCTACAATGAGCAGTTCTTC
CDR3aa: CASSVLLAGGYNEQFF

j_gene: TRBJ1-6
abundance: -
d_gene: TRBD1
v_gene: TRBV2
CDR3nt: TGTGCCAGCGGAGACAGGGGGAATTCACCCCTCCACTTT
CDR3aa: CASGDRGNSPLHF

j_gene: TRBJ2-7
abundance: -
d_gene: -
v_gene: TRBV5-1
CDR3nt: TGCGCCAGCAGCTCCCAATCCTACGAGCAGTACTTC
CDR3aa: CASSSQSYEQYF

j_gene: TRBJ1-5
abundance: -
d_gene: TRBD1
v_gene: TRBV30
CDR3nt: TGTGCCCACTCGGACAGGGGGATAATTCAGCCCCAGCATTTT
CDR3aa: CAHSDRGIIQPQHF

j_gene: TRBJ2-1
abundance: -
d_gene: TRBD2
v_gene: TRBV5-1
CDR3nt: TGCGCCAGCAGCTTGGAACGAGGTGGTAGCGGGAGCAATGAGCAGTTCTTC
CDR3aa: CASSLERGGSGSNEQFF

j_gene: TRBJ1-1
abundance: -
d_gene: -
v_gene: TRBV28
CDR3nt: TGTGCCAGCAGGTCCCGCGGACAACTGCCGAAAGCTTTCTTT
CDR3aa: CASRSRGQLPKAFF

j_gene: TRBJ1-6
abundance: -
d_gene: -
v_gene: TRBV9
CDR3nt: TGTGCCAGCAGCGTATATGAGGGTTCGGGTAATTCACCCCTCCACTTT
CDR3aa: CASSVYEGSGNSPLHF

j_gene: TRBJ2-2
abundance: -
d_gene: -
v_gene: TRBV27
CDR3nt: TGTGCCAGCAGGGCGGAAAGGACCGGGGAGCTGTTTTTT
CDR3aa: CASRAERTGELFF

j_gene: TRBJ2-1
abundance: -
d_gene: TRBD2
v_gene: TRBV10-3
CDR3nt: TGTGCCATCAGTGAAGGACTAGCGGGGGGCCACTCCTACAATGAGCAGTTCTTC
CDR3aa: CAISEGLAGGHSYNEQFF

j_gene: TRBJ1-5
abundance: -
d_gene: TRBD1
v_gene: TRBV10-2
CDR3nt: TGCGCCAGCAGTGAGTCGGTGGGGGACAGGGGCAGCAATCAGCCCCAGCATTTT
CDR3aa: CASSESVGDRGSNQPQHF

j_gene: TRBJ2-1
abundance: -
d_gene: -
v_gene: TRBV7-3
CDR3nt: TGTGCCAGCAGCTTAAACAGGGACAATGAGCAGTTCTTC
CDR3aa: CASSLNRDNEQFF

j_gene: TRBJ1-1
abundance: -
d_gene: TRBD1
v_gene: TRBV28
CDR3nt: TGTGCCAGCTACCCGGGACAGGGGAAGTCTGAAGCTTTCTTT
CDR3aa: CASYPGQGKSEAFF

j_gene: TRBJ2-7
abundance: -
d_gene: -
v_gene: TRBV27
CDR3nt: TGTGCCAGCAGTTTGACTGAGGGTCCTCGCGAGCAGTACTTC
CDR3aa: CASSLTEGPREQYF

j_gene: TRBJ2-7
abundance: -
d_gene: TRBD2
v_gene: TRBV19
CDR3nt: TGTGCCAGTAGTATGGGAGCGGGAGCTTTAACCTACGAGCAGTACTTC
CDR3aa: CASSMGAGALTYEQYF

j_gene: TRBJ2-7
abundance: -
d_gene: TRBD1
v_gene: TRBV5-1
CDR3nt: TGCGCCAGCAGCAGACAGGGGGCCACCTCCTACGAGCAGTACTTC
CDR3aa: CASSRQGATSYEQYF

j_gene: TRBJ2-3
abundance: -
d_gene: -
v_gene: TRBV11-2
CDR3nt: TGTGCCAGCGGGGCGGGCGGGGGCTTGGCAGATACGCAGTATTTT
CDR3aa: CASGAGGGLADTQYF

j_gene: TRBJ2-6
abundance: -
d_gene: -
v_gene: TRBV30
CDR3nt: TGTGCCTGGAGTTTAGACAGCTCTGGGGCCAACGTCCTGACTTTC
CDR3aa: CAWSLDSSGANVLTF

j_gene: TRBJ2-1
abundance: -
d_gene: TRBD1
v_gene: TRBV5-4
CDR3nt: TGTGCCAGCAGCTTGAGGGTGGGGACAGGGTACAATGAGCAGTTCTTC
CDR3aa: CASSLRVGTGYNEQFF

j_gene: TRBJ2-7
abundance: -
d_gene: TRBD2
v_gene: TRBV28
CDR3nt: TGTGCCAGCAGTTCGACTTGGGCTGGGAGGGCCGAGCAGTACTTC
CDR3aa: CASSSTWAGRAEQYF

j_gene: TRBJ2-1
abundance: -
d_gene: -
v_gene: TRBV11-3
CDR3nt: TGTGCCAGCGGCACTAGCAGCTACAATGAGCAGTTCTTC
CDR3aa: CASGTSSYNEQFF

j_gene: TRBJ2-7
abundance: -
d_gene: -
v_gene: TRBV27
CDR3nt: TGTGCCAGCAGTTTGGGCGGGGCCAGGGGGTACGAGCAGTACTTC
CDR3aa: CASSLGGARGYEQYF

j_gene: TRBJ1-1
abundance: -
d_gene: -
v_gene: TRBV25-1
CDR3nt: TGTGCCAGCAGTTCGACAGCGCTGAACACTGAAGCTTTCTTT
CDR3aa: CASSSTALNTEAFF

j_gene: TRBJ2-5
abundance: -
d_gene: TRBD2
v_gene: TRBV11-2
CDR3nt: TGTGCCAGCAGCTTAGTTCCTAGCGGGGGGGGAGAGACCCAGTACTTC
CDR3aa: CASSLVPSGGGETQYF

j_gene: TRBJ2-5
abundance: -
d_gene: -
v_gene: TRBV27
CDR3nt: TGTGCCAGCAGTTTAATCCCCCGGGGAGTGACCGAACGAGAGACCCAGTACTTC
CDR3aa: CASSLIPRGVTERETQYF

j_gene: TRBJ1-1
abundance: -
d_gene: TRBD1
v_gene: TRBV6-1
CDR3nt: TGTGCCAGCACCCCGACAGGGCGCACTGAAGCTTTCTTT
CDR3aa: CASTPTGRTEAFF

j_gene: TRBJ2-2
abundance: -
d_gene: TRBD2
v_gene: TRBV27
CDR3nt: TGTGCCAGCAGTTCAGTCCTAGCGGGAGTCACCGGGGAGCTGTTTTTT
CDR3aa: CASSSVLAGVTGELFF